Each of the 26 T cell receptor beta chains below was sequenced from the same sample in a study of T cell responses to AZD1222 COVID-19 vaccine. Repertoires were generated with immunoSEQ multiplex PCR, while TCRdb's copy carries only in-frame clones and drops some. The sample shows 55,000 to 70,000 clones, nearly 90% of them seen only once. The sample was peripheral blood, taken 28 days after the second AZD1222 dose. All receptors come from an adult who received the AZD1222 COVID-19 vaccine.

The rearrangement uses TRBV27 and TRBJ1-5; TRBD1 aligns across 8 bases. V trimming: 6 bases; J trimming: 1 base; junction bases outside the gene matches: 8. This CDR3 contains 16 residues. CDR1 and CDR2 (germline): MNHEY, SMNVEV (reference sequence). Here the CDR3 reads CASSHQGAGSNQPQHF. DNA for the CDR3: TGTGCCAGCAGCCATCAGGGGGCCGGGAGCAATCAGCCCCAGCATTTT.

The J gene is TRBJ1-5, the V gene TRBV4-3; D is unresolved. The CDR3 covers 13 residues. The V gene's germline CDR1 is LGHNA and CDR2 YSLEER. Trimming pared 0 bases from V and 9 bases from J, leaving 9 bases between. CDR3 coding DNA: TGCGCCAGCAGCCAAGATCAGACTACGCCCCAGCATTTT. Amino acid sequence: CASSQDQTTPQHF.

This sequence joins TRBV18 and TRBJ2-1; no clear D gene. Germline CDR1 is KGHSH and CDR2 is LQKENI. With 3 bases removed from V and 2 bases from J, the gap between germline ends came to 11 bases. The CDR3 covers 15 residues. CDR3 nucleotides: TGTGCCAGCTCACCTAGGACGGATACCTACAATGAGCAGTTCTTC. It specifies CASSPRTDTYNEQFF.

The chain combines TRBV7-9 with TRBJ1-6; tentative D call: TRBD1 (5 bases). This CDR3 contains 15 residues. V was trimmed by 4 bases and J by 7 bases, leaving 14 bases between them. Germline CDR1 reads SEHNR; CDR2 reads FQNEAQ (reference sequence). CDR3 sequence: CASSWDRGGNSPLHF. The CDR3 nucleotides read TGTGCCAGCAGCTGGGACCGCGGAGGGAATTCACCCCTCCACTTT.

This chain's CDR3 is CASSDIGPQHF. In DNA form, the CDR3 reads TGTGCCAGCAGTGATATTGGGCCCCAGCATTTT. The chain joins TRBV6-4 to TRBJ1-5, with D unclear. Germline values: CDR1 MRHNA, CDR2 SNTAGT. The V end lost 3 bases, the J end lost 9 bases, and 6 bases lay between the germline ends. This CDR3 has 11 amino acids.

This clone was observed a handful of times. The V call is TRBV5-1, the J call TRBJ2-1; 11 nucleotides line up with TRBD1. CDR1 and CDR2 (germline): SGHRS, YFSETQ. This CDR3 has 15 amino acids. V lost 4 bases to trimming and J lost 6 bases; unmatched junction nucleotides: 6. CDR3 region: CASSRSGTGGNEQFF. DNA for the CDR3: TGCGCCAGCAGCCGCTCCGGGACAGGGGGCAATGAGCAGTTCTTC.

CDR3 coding DNA: TGCGCCAGCAGCGGTGGGCTTGAGCAGTTCTTC. As protein: CASSGGLEQFF. The J gene is TRBJ2-1, the V gene TRBV5-1, with D uncertain. V was shortened by 4 bases and J by 9 bases, with 8 bases between the two germline ends. This CDR3 region has 11 residues. Germline V gene data show CDR1 as SGHRS and CDR2 as YFSETQ.

A few counts support this clone. The chain links TRBV11-2 to TRBJ1-4, with 7 bases fitting TRBD1. V shed 5 bases and J 4 bases; nucleotides not matched to a gene: 16. CDR1 and CDR2 (germline): SGHAT, FQNNGV. This CDR3 comprises 18 residues. CDR3 in amino acids: CASSRFPGQKFFNEKLFF. The CDR3 DNA reads as TGTGCCAGCAGCCGATTCCCGGGACAGAAGTTTTTTAATGAAAAACTGTTTTTT.

This chain's CDR3 is CASSDPQGAGYGYTF. CDR3 DNA: TGTGCCAGCAGTGACCCGCAGGGGGCGGGCTATGGCTACACCTTC. This chain joins TRBV2 and TRBJ1-2, with TRBD1 identical over 8 bases. Germline trimming cut 3 bases from V and 4 bases from J; bases unmatched to any gene: 7. CDR3 size: 15 residues. Germline V gives CDR1 SNHLY, CDR2 FYNNEI.

This sequence joins TRBV19 and TRBJ2-1; 7 nucleotides agree with TRBD2. This CDR3 is 14 amino acids long. From germline, CDR1 is LNHDA and CDR2 SQIVND (reference sequence). V was clipped by 5 bases and J by 7 bases; unmatched bases: 8. DNA for the CDR3: TGTGCCAGTAGTCCCCAGGCCGGGGGGAATGAGCAGTTCTTC. Translated, it gives CASSPQAGGNEQFF.

V is TRBV5-1 and J is TRBJ1-4; D possibly corresponds to TRBD1 (5 bases). The V end was cut by 4 bases, the J end by 7 bases, with 23 bases between. Looked up from germline, CDR1 is SGHRS and CDR2 is YFSETQ. This CDR3 has 17 residues. The CDR3 DNA reads TGCGCCAGCAGCCGGGGGTCGGCTACACGCTCCCCTGAAAAACTGTTTTTT. It translates to CASSRGSATRSPEKLFF.

The V and J genes are TRBV5-4 and TRBJ2-2, with a tentative D call TRBD1 (5 bases). The germline V gene has CDR1 SGHNT and CDR2 YYREEE (reference sequence). This CDR3 contains 16 residues. V was trimmed by 0 bases and J by 4 bases, leaving 13 bases between them. CDR3 amino acids: CASSLAAGSATGELFF. The CDR3 region has the DNA TGTGCCAGCAGCTTGGCAGCAGGGTCCGCCACCGGGGAGCTGTTTTTT.

The V gene is TRBV28, the J gene TRBJ2-7; the D gene is possibly TRBD1 (6 bases). CDR1 is MDHEN, CDR2 SYDVKM, per germline. The V gene lost 3 bases and the J gene lost 3 bases, with 15 bases spanning the gap. This CDR3 has 15 residues. The CDR3 loop is CASSFWQGNGYEQYF. The DNA of the CDR3 is TGTGCCAGCAGTTTTTGGCAGGGGAACGGCTACGAGCAGTACTTC.

The gene calls are TRBV27 and TRBJ1-2; D gene ambiguous. This CDR3 region has 13 residues. Trimming removed 3 bases from V and 2 bases from J, with 7 bases in between. From germline, CDR1 is MNHEY and CDR2 SMNVEV (reference sequence). CDR3 region: CASSLSRNYGYTF. The CDR3 DNA reads TGTGCCAGCAGTTTGTCCAGAAACTATGGCTACACCTTC.

The chain links TRBV5-1 to TRBJ2-7; D gene ambiguous. CDR3 length: 13 residues. Deletions cut 3 bases from V and 1 base from J, with 8 bases between. From germline, CDR1 is SGHRS and CDR2 YFSETQ. The CDR3 DNA is TGCGCCAGCAGCTCAGAAAATTCCTACGAGCAGTACTTC. This encodes CASSSENSYEQYF.

This chain's CDR3 is CASSQSGQGREQYF. CDR3 DNA sequence: TGTGCCAGCAGCCAATCAGGACAGGGCCGCGAGCAGTACTTC. V gene TRBV16 combines with J gene TRBJ2-7; 8 bases align to TRBD1. The CDR3 length is 14 residues. CDR1 is KGHSY, CDR2 FQNENV, per germline. The ends lost 0 bases at V and 6 bases at J; junction bases unmatched: 4.

J is TRBJ2-7 and V is TRBV7-2, with D unclear. The CDR3 is made up of 11 amino acids. V shed 3 bases and J shed 6 bases, with 6 bases lying between them. Germline loops: CDR1 SGHTA, CDR2 FQGNSA. The DNA for the CDR3 is TGTGCCAGCAGCTTTAACAGCGAGCAGTACTTC. This encodes CASSFNSEQYF.

V is TRBV5-1 and J is TRBJ2-7; D might be TRBD1 (8 bases). The CDR3 contains 15 residues. Germline V gene sequence: CDR1 SGHRS, CDR2 YFSETQ. Trimming removed 4 bases at V and 5 bases at J, with 19 bases between. This chain's CDR3 is CASSPRTGRAHEQYF. The DNA of the CDR3 is TGCGCCAGCAGCCCAAGGACAGGGAGGGCCCACGAGCAGTACTTC.

This clone was recorded only once. The V call is TRBV5-6, the J call TRBJ1-2; D gene unclear. CDR1 and CDR2 from the germline V gene are SGHDT and YYEEEE. V lost 2 bases and J 5 bases, leaving 13 bases between the germline ends. This CDR3 has 14 residues. CDR3 DNA: TGTGCCAGCAGCTTAATAGGGCGAGGATATGGCTACACCTTC. Encoded protein: CASSLIGRGYGYTF.

Only a few counts were recorded for this clone. The chain joins TRBV7-2 to TRBJ2-5; 7 positions agree with TRBD2. CDR1 and CDR2 from the germline V gene are SGHTA and FQGNSA. After removal of 0 bases from V and 5 bases from J, the junction contained 9 bases not matched to a gene. This CDR3 contains 16 residues. The CDR3, as DNA: TGTGCCAGCAGCTTAGCGTTCGGCGGGAGTTGGGAGACCCAGTACTTC. Translation gives CASSLAFGGSWETQYF.

The chain uses TRBV10-3 and TRBJ1-2; 7 nucleotides align to TRBD1. The V segment lost 6 bases and the J segment 8 bases; nucleotides outside the gene matches: 15. The CDR3 length is 15 residues. Germline V gives CDR1 ENHRY, CDR2 SYGVKD. CDR3 in DNA: TGTGCCATCAGATCCGGGACAGAAAGGTCCGGCGGCTACACCTTC. Translation gives CAIRSGTERSGGYTF.

In its sample, this clone was seen once. The V gene is TRBV2, the J gene TRBJ2-3; 12 bases align to TRBD2. The CDR3 sequence is 16 residues long. Germline V gene lookup returns CDR1 SNHLY and CDR2 FYNNEI. Germline trimming cut 6 bases from V and 4 bases from J; bases unmatched to any gene: 8. CDR3 bases: TGTGCCAGCAGAAGACTAGCGGGAGTGCATGCAGATACGCAGTATTTT. Translation gives CASRRLAGVHADTQYF.

The DNA of the CDR3 is TGTGCCTGGAGTGTACTAGCCAAAAACATTCAGTACTTC. Protein: CAWSVLAKNIQYF. The rearrangement joins TRBV30 to TRBJ2-4; D is uncertain. CDR3 length equals 13 residues. V shed 0 bases and J shed 0 bases, with 3 bases lying between them. The germline V gene has CDR1 GTSNPN and CDR2 SVGIG (reference sequence). Based on the CDR3 plus reference TRBV30 and TRBJ2-4, the full variable domain is SQTIHQWPATLVQPVGSPLSLECTVEGTSNPNLYWYRQAAGRGLQLLFYSVGIGQISSEVPQNLSASRPQDRQFILSSKKLLLSDSGFYLCAWSVLAKNIQYFGAGTRLSVL.

This clone was counted a single time. V is TRBV6-1 and J is TRBJ1-1; D is ambiguous. The CDR3 runs 16 residues. V lost 1 base, J lost 0 bases, and 12 bases lay in between. Germline values: CDR1 MNHNS, CDR2 SASEGT. CDR3 coding DNA: TGTGCCAGCAGTGAAGTAGCTCTGGCCATGAACACTGAAGCTTTCTTT. Protein: CASSEVALAMNTEAFF.

This clone was seen a few times. The chain has TRBV28 and TRBJ2-7; TRBD1 might be the D (5 bases). The CDR3 totals 13 residues. V was clipped by 7 bases and J by 1 base, with 11 bases between them. The germline gives CDR1 MDHEN, CDR2 SYDVKM. The CDR3 reads CASKSRESYEQYF. In nucleotides, the CDR3 is TGTGCCAGCAAAAGCAGGGAATCCTACGAGCAGTACTTC. The full variable domain, rest sourced from reference TRBV28 and TRBJ2-7, is DVKVTQSSRYLVKRTGEKVFLECVQDMDHENMFWYRQDPGLGLRLIYFSYDVKMKEKGDIPEGYSVSREKKERFSLILESASTNQTSMYLCASKSRESYEQYFGPGTRLTVT.

The rearrangement uses TRBV6-5 and TRBJ1-1; 9 nucleotides match TRBD1. The CDR3 runs 15 residues. Germline CDR1 reads MNHEY; CDR2 reads SVGAGI. The J segment lost 1 base and the V segment lost 4 bases, leaving 4 bases of the junction unmatched. In nucleotides, the CDR3 is TGTGCCAGCAGTTTCCCGGGACAGGGGAACACTGAAGCTTTCTTT. This gives the protein CASSFPGQGNTEAFF.